The present entry profiles one T cell receptor (beta chain) with its context. As yet, its antigen is unknown. The protocol was immunoSEQ multiplex PCR, while the TCRdb copy is restricted to in-frame clones and leaves out a portion. The sample yields under 75,000 clones, 93% seen once. The record originates from a study of T cells after posttransplantation cyclophosphamide. After removal of 5 bases from V and 7 bases from J, the junction contained 12 bases not matched to a gene. CDR1 is SGHAT and CDR2 is FQNNGV in the germline V gene. The CDR3 contains 15 residues. Study results and limitations: Tissue-infiltrating T cells from skin or gut overlapped little with blood T cells. Recipient CMV seropositivity and CMV reactivation strongly tracked TRB clonality. Donor CD8+ memory clones often dominated recipient blood repertoires at later times.

The V and J genes are TRBV11-2 and TRBJ1-2, with TRBD1 identical over 8 bases. The source of this sequence is a woman aged 25-40 years in good health and a related stem cell transplant donor. The source material was PBMCs. CDR3 loop: CASSLVKTGAGGYTF. In DNA form, the CDR3 reads TGTGCCAGCAGCCTCGTTAAGACAGGGGCGGGTGGCTACACCTTC.